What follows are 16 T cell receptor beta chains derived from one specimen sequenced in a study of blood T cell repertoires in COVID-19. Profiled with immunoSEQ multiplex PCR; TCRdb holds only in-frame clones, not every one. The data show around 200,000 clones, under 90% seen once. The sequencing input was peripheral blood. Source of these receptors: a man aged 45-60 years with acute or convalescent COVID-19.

In DNA, the CDR3 is TGTGCTGCCGGGAACACTGAAGCTTTCTTT. It specifies CAAGNTEAFF. This chain uses TRBV7-9 with TRBJ1-1; D unresolved. The length of the CDR3 is 10 residues. The germline CDR1 and CDR2 sequences are SEHNR and FQNEAQ (reference sequence).

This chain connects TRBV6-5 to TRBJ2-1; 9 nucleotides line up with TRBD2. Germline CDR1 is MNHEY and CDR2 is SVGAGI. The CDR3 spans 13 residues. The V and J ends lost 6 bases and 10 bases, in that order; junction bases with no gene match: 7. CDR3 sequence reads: CASRIGLAGEQFF. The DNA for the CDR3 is TGTGCCAGCAGGATAGGTCTAGCGGGGGAGCAGTTCTTC.

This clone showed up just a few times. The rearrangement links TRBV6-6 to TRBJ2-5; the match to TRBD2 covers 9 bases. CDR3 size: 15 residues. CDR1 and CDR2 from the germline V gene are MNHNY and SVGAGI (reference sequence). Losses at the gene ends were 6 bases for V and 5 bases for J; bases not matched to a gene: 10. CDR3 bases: TGTGCCAGCAGCCTAGCGGGGCCGCCCGGGGAGACCCAGTACTTC. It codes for CASSLAGPPGETQYF.

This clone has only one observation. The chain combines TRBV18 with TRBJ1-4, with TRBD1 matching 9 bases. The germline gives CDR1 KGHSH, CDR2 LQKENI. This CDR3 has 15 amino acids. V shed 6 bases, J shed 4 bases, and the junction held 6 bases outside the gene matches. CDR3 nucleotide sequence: TGTGCCAGCTCCCTCGGACAGGGGCGTAATGAAAAACTGTTTTTT. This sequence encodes CASSLGQGRNEKLFF.

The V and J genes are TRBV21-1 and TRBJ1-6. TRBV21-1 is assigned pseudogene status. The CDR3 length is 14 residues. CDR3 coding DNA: TGTGCCAGCGGAGATCGGTCCTATAATTCACCCCTCCACTTT. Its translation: CASGDRSYNSPLHF.

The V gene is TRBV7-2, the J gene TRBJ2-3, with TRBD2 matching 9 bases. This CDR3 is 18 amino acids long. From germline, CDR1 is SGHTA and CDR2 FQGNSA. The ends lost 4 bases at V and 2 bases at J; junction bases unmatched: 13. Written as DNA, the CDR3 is TGTGCCAGCAGCTGGTCTAACTTAGCGGGGGCGGTCACAGATACGCAGTATTTT. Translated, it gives CASSWSNLAGAVTDTQYF.

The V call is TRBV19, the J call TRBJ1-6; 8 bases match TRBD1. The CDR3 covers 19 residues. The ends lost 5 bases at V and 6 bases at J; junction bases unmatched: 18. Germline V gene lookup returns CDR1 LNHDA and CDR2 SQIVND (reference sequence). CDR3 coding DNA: TGTGCCAGTAGTGCGACCGGGACAGGTGGCTCAGGGGGTAATTCACCCCTCCACTTT. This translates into CASSATGTGGSGGNSPLHF.

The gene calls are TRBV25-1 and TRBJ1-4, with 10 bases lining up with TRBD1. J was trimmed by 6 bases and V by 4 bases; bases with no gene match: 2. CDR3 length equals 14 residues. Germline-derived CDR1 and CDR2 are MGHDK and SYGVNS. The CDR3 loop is CASSGGTGDEKLFF. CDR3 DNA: TGTGCCAGCAGTGGAGGGACAGGGGATGAAAAACTGTTTTTT.

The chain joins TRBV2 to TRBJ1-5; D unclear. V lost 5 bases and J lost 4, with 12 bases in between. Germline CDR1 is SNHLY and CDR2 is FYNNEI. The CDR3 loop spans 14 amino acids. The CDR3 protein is CASSITGSNQPQHF. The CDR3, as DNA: TGTGCCAGCAGTATTACGGGGAGTAATCAGCCCCAGCATTTT.

The CDR3 sequence: CASRDRNSYNSPLHF. The CDR3 nucleotides read TGTGCCAGTAGGGACAGGAACTCCTATAATTCACCCCTCCACTTT. V is TRBV19 and J is TRBJ1-6; 7 bases match TRBD1. In germline, CDR1 is LNHDA, CDR2 SQIVND (reference sequence). This CDR3 spans 15 amino acids. Trimming cost V 6 bases and J 0 bases; bases outside gene matches: 2.

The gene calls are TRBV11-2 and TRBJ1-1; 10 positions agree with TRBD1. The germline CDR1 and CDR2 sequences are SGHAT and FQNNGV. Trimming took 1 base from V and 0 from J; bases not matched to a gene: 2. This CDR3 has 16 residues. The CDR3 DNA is TGTGCCAGCAGCTTAGGGGACAGGGGAATGAACACTGAAGCTTTCTTT. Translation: CASSLGDRGMNTEAFF.

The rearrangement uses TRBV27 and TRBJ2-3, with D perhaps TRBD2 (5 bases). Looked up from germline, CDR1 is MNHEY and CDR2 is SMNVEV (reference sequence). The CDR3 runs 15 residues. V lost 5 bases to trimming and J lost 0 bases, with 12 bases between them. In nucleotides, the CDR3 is TGTGCCAGCAGTCTTCAAGCGGCTAGCACAGATACGCAGTATTTT. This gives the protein CASSLQAASTDTQYF.

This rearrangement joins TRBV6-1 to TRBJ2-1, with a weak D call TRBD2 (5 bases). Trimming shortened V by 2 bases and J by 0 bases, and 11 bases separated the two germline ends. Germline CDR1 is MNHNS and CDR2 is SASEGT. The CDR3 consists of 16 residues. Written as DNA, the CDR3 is TGTGCCAGCAGTGAACAGCCGGGGTCCTCCTACAATGAGCAGTTCTTC. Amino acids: CASSEQPGSSYNEQFF.

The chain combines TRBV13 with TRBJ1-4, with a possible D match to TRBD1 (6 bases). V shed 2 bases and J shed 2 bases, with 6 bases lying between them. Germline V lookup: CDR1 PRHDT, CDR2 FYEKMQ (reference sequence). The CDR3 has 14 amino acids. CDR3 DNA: TGTGCCAGCAGCTTACAGGGGACTAATGAAAAACTGTTTTTT. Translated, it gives CASSLQGTNEKLFF.

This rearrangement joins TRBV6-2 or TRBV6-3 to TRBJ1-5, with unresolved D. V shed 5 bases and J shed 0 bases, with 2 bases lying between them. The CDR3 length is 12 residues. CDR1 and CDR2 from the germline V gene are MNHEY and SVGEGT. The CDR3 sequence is CASSHSNQPQHF. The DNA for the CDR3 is TGTGCCAGCAGTCATAGCAATCAGCCCCAGCATTTT.

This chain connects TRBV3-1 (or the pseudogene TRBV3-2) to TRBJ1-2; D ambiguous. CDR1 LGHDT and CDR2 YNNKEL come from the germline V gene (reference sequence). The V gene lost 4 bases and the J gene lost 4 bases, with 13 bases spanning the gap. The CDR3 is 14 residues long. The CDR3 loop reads CASSPTRSRYGYTF. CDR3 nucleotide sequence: TGTGCCAGCAGCCCGACGCGGAGCCGCTATGGCTACACCTTC.